This is a list of T cell receptor beta chains from one sample in a study of blood T cell repertoires in COVID-19. Profiled with immunoSEQ multiplex PCR; TCRdb holds only in-frame clones, not every one. The sample lists about 21,000 clones, about 89% seen once, with around 18% in the top ten. Input material: peripheral blood. The receptors here all came from an older man with active COVID-19. Each CDR3 is given with its conserved first and last residue. The D gene is left open where the match is weak. A row's size may be missing; if present it is once, few, many or a size class.

NA,NA,TRBV7-9,TRBJ1-2,TGTGCCAGCAGCAAGTCGGGACACCTTCCCGTCAACTATGGCTACACCTTC,CASSKSGHLPVNYGYTF
NA,NA,TRBV5-4,TRBJ1-1,TGTGCCAGCAGCTTAGTGGGGGGAGGCACTGAAGCTTTCTTT,CASSLVGGGTEAFF
NA,once,TRBV7-2,TRBJ1-3,TGTGCCAGCAGCCGCCGGGGGGGGTTTGGAAACACCATATATTTT,CASSRRGGFGNTIYF
NA,NA,TRBV5-4,TRBJ2-1,TGTGCCAGCAGCTTTAGGAGCTCCTACAATGAGCAGTTCTTC,CASSFRSSYNEQFF
NA,NA,TRBV7-9,TRBJ2-7,TGTGCCAGCCGCAGGGGCGGGTCCAACGAGCAGTACTTC,CASRRGGSNEQYF
NA,NA,TRBV18,TRBJ2-7,TGTGCCAGCTCACCTCCGGGGAGGAGGACCGAGCAGTACTTC,CASSPPGRRTEQYF
NA,NA,TRBV30,TRBJ1-2,TGTGCCTGGAGTCTGGACTTTACAGGGCAAGACTATGGCTACACCTTC,CAWSLDFTGQDYGYTF
TRBD2,NA,TRBV5-1,TRBJ2-1,TGCGCCAGCAGCTTGACTAGCGGGTACAATGAGCAGTTCTTC,CASSLTSGYNEQFF
NA,NA,TRBV24-1,TRBJ1-2,TGTGCCACCAGTGGTATGGCAGTTTTGGGCTACACCTTC,CATSGMAVLGYTF
NA,NA,TRBV2,TRBJ1-2,TGTGCCAGCATCCCGGGCGGGGGCAGGAATGGCTACACCTTC,CASIPGGGRNGYTF
TRBD1,once,TRBV11-2,TRBJ1-1,TGTGCCAGCAGCTTCCTCAGGGGGTTGAACACTGAAGCTTTCTTT,CASSFLRGLNTEAFF
NA,NA,TRBV2,TRBJ1-1,TGTGCCAGCAGCGCCCAGGGGAACACTGAAGCTTTCTTT,CASSAQGNTEAFF
TRBD2,NA,TRBV2,TRBJ2-5,TGTGCCAGCAGGGGTGGACTAGCACAAGAGACCCAGTACTTC,CASRGGLAQETQYF
TRBD1,medium-sized,TRBV13,TRBJ1-2,TGTGCCAGCAGCAATAGCCGACAGGGAGCAAGAGGCTACACCTTC,CASSNSRQGARGYTF
TRBD2,NA,TRBV10-1,TRBJ2-2,TGCGCCAGCAGCGGGAGGGCCTGGTCCGGGGAGCTGTTTTTT,CASSGRAWSGELFF
TRBD2,NA,TRBV19,TRBJ2-7,TGTGCCACCGGGGACTACTACGAGCAGTACTTC,CATGDYYEQYF
NA,NA,TRBV25-1,TRBJ1-1,TGTGCCAGCAGCAACTCGAGCGCTGAAGCTTTCTTT,CASSNSSAEAFF
NA,NA,TRBV4-1,TRBJ1-3,TGCGCCAGCAGCCAAGGTGGGGGATGGACAGACCCCTCTGGAAACACCATATATTTT,CASSQGGGWTDPSGNTIYF
TRBD2,few,TRBV3-1/TRBV3-2,TRBJ2-2,TGTGCCAGCAGCCGGGAGAGCGGGGGGATTTCCGGGGAGCTGTTTTTT,CASSRESGGISGELFF
NA,NA,TRBV11-2,TRBJ1-2,TGTGCCAGCAGCTCGAGGAACATGAACTATGGCTACACCTTC,CASSSRNMNYGYTF
NA,NA,TRBV19,TRBJ2-2,TGTGCCACCGTAGCGAACACCGGGGAGCTGTTTTTT,CATVANTGELFF
TRBD2,once,TRBV28,TRBJ2-3,TGTGCCAGCACCAAAAGCGGGGGGGCCGTAGATACGCAGTATTTT,CASTKSGGAVDTQYF
NA,NA,TRBV2,TRBJ1-6,TGTGCCAGCAGTCCCTATAGAAATTCACCCCTCCACTTT,CASSPYRNSPLHF
NA,NA,TRBV4-1,TRBJ1-2,TGCGCCAGCAGCCAAGATTTGAACTTTAACTATGGCTACACCTTC,CASSQDLNFNYGYTF
NA,NA,TRBV12-3/TRBV12-4,TRBJ1-1,TGTGCCAGCCGCAGGGCCACTGAAGCTTTCTTT,CASRRATEAFF